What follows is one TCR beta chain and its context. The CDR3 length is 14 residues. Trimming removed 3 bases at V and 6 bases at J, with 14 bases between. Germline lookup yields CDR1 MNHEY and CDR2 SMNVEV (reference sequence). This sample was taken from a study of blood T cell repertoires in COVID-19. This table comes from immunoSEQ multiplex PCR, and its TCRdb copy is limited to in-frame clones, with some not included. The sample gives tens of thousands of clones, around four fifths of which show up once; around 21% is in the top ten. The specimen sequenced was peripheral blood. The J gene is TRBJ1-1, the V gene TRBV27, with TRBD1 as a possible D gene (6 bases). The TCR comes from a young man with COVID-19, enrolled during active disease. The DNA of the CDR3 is TGTGCCAGCAGTTTCCAGGGGAGGGGTCCTGAAGCTTTCTTT. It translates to CASSFQGRGPEAFF.